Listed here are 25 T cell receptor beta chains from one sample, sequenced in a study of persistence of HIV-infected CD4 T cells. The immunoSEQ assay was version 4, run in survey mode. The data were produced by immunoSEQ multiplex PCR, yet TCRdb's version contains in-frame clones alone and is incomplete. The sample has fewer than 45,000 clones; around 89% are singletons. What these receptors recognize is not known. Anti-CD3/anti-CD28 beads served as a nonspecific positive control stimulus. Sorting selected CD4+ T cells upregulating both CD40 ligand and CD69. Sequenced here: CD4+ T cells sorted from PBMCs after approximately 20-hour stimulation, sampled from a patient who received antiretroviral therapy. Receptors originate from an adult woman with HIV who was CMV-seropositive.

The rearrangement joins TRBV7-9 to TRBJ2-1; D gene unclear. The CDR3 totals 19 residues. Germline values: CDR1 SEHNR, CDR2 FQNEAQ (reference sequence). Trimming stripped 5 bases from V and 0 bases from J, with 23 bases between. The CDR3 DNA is TGTGCCAGCAGCAAAACGTCCCCTTCAGCACTGAGCTCCTACAATGAGCAGTTCTTC. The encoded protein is CASSKTSPSALSSYNEQFF.

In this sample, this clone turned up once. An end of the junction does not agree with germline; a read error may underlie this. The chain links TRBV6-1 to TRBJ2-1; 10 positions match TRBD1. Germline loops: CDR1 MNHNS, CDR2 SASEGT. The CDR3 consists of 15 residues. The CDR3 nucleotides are TGTGCCAGCAGTGAAAGATGGGACAGGGGAGCTCCCGGGGTCTTC. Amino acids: CASSERWDRGAPGVF.

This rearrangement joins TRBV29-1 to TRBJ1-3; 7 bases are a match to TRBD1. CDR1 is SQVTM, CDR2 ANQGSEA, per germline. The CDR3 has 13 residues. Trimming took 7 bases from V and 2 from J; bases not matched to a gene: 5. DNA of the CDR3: TGCAGCGCTGGGACAGAGGCTGGAAACACCATATATTTT. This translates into CSAGTEAGNTIYF.

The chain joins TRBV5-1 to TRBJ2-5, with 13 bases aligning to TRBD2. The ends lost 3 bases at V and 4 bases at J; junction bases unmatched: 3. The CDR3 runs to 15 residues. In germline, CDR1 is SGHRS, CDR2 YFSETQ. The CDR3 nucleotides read TGCGCCAGCAGCTCGGGACTAGCGGGGATAGAGACCCAGTACTTC. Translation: CASSSGLAGIETQYF.

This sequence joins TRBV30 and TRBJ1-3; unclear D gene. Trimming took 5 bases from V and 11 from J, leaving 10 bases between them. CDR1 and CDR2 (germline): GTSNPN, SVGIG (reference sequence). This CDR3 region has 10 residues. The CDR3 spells CAWSTDSIYF. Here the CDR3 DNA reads TGTGCCTGGTCTACGGATTCCATATATTTT. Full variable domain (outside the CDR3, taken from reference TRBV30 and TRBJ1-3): SQTIHQWPATLVQPVGSPLSLECTVEGTSNPNLYWYRQAAGRGLQLLFYSVGIGQISSEVPQNLSASRPQDRQFILSSKKLLLSDSGFYLCAWSTDSIYFGEGSWLTVV.

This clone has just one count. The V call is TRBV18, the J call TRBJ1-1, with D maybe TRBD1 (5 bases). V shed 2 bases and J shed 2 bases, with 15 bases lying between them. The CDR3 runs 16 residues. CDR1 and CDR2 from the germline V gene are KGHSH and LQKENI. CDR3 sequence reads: CASSPYGTAPNTEAFF. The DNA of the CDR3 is TGTGCCAGCTCACCATACGGGACGGCACCTAACACTGAAGCTTTCTTT.

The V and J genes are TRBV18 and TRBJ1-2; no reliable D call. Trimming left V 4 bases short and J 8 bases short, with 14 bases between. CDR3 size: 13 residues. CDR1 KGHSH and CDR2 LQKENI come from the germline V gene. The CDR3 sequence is CASSLDREGGYTF. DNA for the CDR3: TGTGCCAGCTCACTCGATAGAGAGGGAGGCTACACCTTC.

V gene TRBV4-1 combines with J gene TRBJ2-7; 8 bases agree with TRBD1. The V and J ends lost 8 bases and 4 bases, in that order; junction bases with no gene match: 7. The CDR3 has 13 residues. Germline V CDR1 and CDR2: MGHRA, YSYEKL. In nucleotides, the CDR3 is TGCGCCAGCGGGTTGGACAGGGAATACGAGCAGTACTTC. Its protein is CASGLDREYEQYF.

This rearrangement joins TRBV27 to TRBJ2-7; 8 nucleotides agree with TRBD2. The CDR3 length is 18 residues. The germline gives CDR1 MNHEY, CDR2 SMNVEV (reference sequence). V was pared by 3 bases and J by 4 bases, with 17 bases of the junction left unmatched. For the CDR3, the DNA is TGTGCCAGCAGTTTTCACCGGGGCACCGGGACTAGTAGGTACGAGCAGTACTTC. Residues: CASSFHRGTGTSRYEQYF.

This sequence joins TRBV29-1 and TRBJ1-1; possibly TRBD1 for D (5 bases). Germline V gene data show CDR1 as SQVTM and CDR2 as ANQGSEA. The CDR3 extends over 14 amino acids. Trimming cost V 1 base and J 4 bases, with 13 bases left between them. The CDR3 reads CSVEAEGAVTEAFF. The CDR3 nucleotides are TGCAGCGTTGAAGCTGAAGGGGCTGTCACTGAAGCTTTCTTT.

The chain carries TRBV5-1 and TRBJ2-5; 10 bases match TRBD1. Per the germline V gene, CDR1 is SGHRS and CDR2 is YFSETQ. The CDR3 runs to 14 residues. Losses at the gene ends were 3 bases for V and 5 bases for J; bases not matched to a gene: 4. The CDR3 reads CASSWGQGQETQYF. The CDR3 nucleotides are TGCGCCAGCAGCTGGGGACAGGGGCAGGAGACCCAGTACTTC.

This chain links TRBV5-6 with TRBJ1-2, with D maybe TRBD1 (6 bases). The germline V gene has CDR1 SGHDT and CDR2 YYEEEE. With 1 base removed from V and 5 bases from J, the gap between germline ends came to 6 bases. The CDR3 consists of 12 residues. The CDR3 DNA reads TGTGCCAGCAGCTTGAGGGGGTATGGCTACACCTTC. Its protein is CASSLRGYGYTF.

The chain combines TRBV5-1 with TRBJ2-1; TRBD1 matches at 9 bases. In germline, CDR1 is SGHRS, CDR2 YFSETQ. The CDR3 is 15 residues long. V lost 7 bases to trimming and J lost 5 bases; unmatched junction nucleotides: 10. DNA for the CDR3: TGCGCCAGCGCACACCACAGGGACAGGGACAATGAGCAGTTCTTC. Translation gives CASAHHRDRDNEQFF.

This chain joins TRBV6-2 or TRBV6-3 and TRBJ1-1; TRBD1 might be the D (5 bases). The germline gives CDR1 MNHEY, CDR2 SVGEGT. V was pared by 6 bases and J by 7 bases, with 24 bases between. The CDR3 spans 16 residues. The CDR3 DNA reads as TGTGCCAGCAGCCCTCAACGGGGGGTGGTCAGGGATGAAGCTTTCTTT. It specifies CASSPQRGVVRDEAFF.

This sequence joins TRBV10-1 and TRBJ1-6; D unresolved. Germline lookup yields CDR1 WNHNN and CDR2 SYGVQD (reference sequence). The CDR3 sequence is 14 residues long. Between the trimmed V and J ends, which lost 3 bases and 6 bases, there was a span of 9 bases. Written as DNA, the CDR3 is TGCGCCAGCAGTGAAGGGAGGGTTAATTCACCCCTCCACTTT. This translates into CASSEGRVNSPLHF.

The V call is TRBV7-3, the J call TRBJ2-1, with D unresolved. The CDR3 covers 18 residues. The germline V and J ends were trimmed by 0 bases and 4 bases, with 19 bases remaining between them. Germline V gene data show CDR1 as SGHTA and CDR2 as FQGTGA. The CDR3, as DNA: TGTGCCAGCAGCTTAACCGGGTCCACCCCGTCCTTGTACAATGAGCAGTTCTTC. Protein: CASSLTGSTPSLYNEQFF. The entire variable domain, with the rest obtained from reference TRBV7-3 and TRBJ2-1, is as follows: GAGVSQTPSNKVTEKGKYVELRCDPISGHTALYWYRQSLGQGPEFLIYFQGTGAADDSGLPNDRFFAVRPEGSVSTLKIQRTERGDSAVYLCASSLTGSTPSLYNEQFFGPGTRLTVL.

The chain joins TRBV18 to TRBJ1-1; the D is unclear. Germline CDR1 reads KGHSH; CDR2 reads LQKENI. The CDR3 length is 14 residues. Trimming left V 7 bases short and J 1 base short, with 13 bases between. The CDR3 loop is CASLESVGNTEAFF. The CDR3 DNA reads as TGTGCCAGCTTAGAATCGGTCGGGAACACTGAAGCTTTCTTT.

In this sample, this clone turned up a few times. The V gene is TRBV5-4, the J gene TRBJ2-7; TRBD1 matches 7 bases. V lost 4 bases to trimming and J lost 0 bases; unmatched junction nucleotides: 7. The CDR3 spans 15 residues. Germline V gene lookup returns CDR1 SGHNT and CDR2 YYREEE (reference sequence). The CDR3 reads CASSRTGSSSYEQYF. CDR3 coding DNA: TGTGCCAGCAGCCGGACAGGTTCTAGCTCCTACGAGCAGTACTTC.

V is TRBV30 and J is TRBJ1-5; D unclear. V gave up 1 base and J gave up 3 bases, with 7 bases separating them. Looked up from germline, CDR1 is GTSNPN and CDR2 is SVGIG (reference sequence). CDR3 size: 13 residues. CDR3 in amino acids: CAWSALTNQPQHF. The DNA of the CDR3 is TGTGCCTGGAGTGCCCTCACCAATCAGCCCCAGCATTTT. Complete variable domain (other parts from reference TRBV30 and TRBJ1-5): SQTIHQWPATLVQPVGSPLSLECTVEGTSNPNLYWYRQAAGRGLQLLFYSVGIGQISSEVPQNLSASRPQDRQFILSSKKLLLSDSGFYLCAWSALTNQPQHFGDGTRLSIL.

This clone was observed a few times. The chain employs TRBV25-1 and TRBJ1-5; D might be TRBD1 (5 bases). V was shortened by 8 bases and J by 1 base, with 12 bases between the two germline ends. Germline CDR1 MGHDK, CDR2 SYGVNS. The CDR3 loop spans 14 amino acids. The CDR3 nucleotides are TGTGCCAGCGGGACGATGGTGAGCAATCAGCCCCAGCATTTT. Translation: CASGTMVSNQPQHF. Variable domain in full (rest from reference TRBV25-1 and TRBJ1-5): EADIYQTPRYLVIGTGKKITLECSQTMGHDKMYWYQQDPGMELHLIHYSYGVNSTEKGDLSSESTVSRIRTEHFPLTLESARPSHTSQYLCASGTMVSNQPQHFGDGTRLSIL.

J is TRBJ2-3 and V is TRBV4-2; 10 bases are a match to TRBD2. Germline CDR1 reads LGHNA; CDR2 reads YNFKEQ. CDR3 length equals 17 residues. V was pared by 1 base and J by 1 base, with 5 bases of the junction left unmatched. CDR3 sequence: CASSQALAGVGTDTQYF. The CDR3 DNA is TGTGCCAGCAGCCAAGCCCTAGCGGGGGTGGGCACAGATACGCAGTATTTT.

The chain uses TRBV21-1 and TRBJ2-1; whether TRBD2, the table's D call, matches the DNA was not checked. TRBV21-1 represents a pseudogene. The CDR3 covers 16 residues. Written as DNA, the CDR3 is TGTGCCAGCAGCCTAGGGGGGGGGCGGCCCTACAATGAGCAGTTCTTC. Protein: CASSLGGGRPYNEQFF.

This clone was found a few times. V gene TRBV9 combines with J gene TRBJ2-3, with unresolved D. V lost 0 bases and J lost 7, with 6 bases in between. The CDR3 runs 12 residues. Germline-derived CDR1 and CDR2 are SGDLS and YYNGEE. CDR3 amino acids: CASSVDTNTQYF. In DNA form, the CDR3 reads TGTGCCAGCAGCGTAGACACGAATACGCAGTATTTT.

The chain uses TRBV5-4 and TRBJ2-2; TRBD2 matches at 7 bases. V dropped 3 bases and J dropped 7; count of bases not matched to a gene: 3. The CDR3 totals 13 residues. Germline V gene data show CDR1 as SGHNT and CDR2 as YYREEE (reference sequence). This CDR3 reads CASSSRGVGELFF. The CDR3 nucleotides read TGTGCCAGCAGCTCTCGGGGGGTCGGGGAGCTGTTTTTT.

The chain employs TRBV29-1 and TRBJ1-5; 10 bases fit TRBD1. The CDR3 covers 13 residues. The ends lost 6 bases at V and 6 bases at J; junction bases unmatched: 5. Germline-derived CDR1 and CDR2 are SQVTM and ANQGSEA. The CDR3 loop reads CSVSGQGGQPQHF. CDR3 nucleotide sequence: TGCAGCGTCAGCGGACAGGGGGGTCAGCCCCAGCATTTT.